One sample yielded the 5 T cell receptor beta chains listed below, sequenced in a study of T cell responses to AZD1222 COVID-19 vaccine. TCRdb keeps only in-frame clones here, not all; method: immunoSEQ multiplex PCR. The sample records around 100,000 clones, more than 75% being singletons. Sequences were derived from peripheral blood, sampled on day 0 of AZD1222 vaccination. These receptors were obtained from an adult in good health.

The chain links TRBV12-3 or TRBV12-4 to TRBJ1-2, with D possibly TRBD1 on 6 matching bases. The CDR3 sequence is 13 residues long. Trimming shortened V by 7 bases and J by 8 bases, and 17 bases separated the two germline ends. CDR3 sequence (DNA): TGTGCCAGCAACCCGGCAGGGGTCAGCGGCTACACCTTC. This sequence encodes CASNPAGVSGYTF.

In this sample, this clone turned up once. The rearrangement uses TRBV28 and TRBJ2-2; 7 positions match TRBD2. Germline assignment: CDR1 MDHEN and CDR2 SYDVKM. The CDR3 covers 15 residues. J was trimmed by 2 bases and V by 8 bases; bases with no gene match: 8. CDR3 region: CASLMGGSNTGELFF. The DNA for the CDR3 is TGTGCCAGCCTCATGGGGGGGTCTAACACCGGGGAGCTGTTTTTT.

The V gene is TRBV2, the J gene TRBJ2-7; D gene uncertain. Germline V gene sequence: CDR1 SNHLY, CDR2 FYNNEI. The CDR3 covers 15 residues. Trimming took 8 bases from V and 7 from J, leaving 24 bases between them. CDR3 in DNA: TGTGCCAGCGCGGTAATTACGGGTTCACTAAAAGAGCAGTACTTC. Its translation: CASAVITGSLKEQYF.

The chain has TRBV6-5 and TRBJ1-1, with D maybe TRBD1 (6 bases). V was trimmed by 2 bases and J by 6 bases, leaving 7 bases between them. CDR1 MNHEY and CDR2 SVGAGI come from the germline V gene. There are 12 residues in the CDR3. The chain's CDR3 is CASSYGGSEAFF. In DNA, the CDR3 is TGTGCCAGCAGTTACGGGGGCTCTGAAGCTTTCTTT.

The gene calls are TRBV6-1 and TRBJ1-6; D call uncertain. The CDR3 spans 17 residues. Trimming pared 1 base from V and 0 bases from J, leaving 10 bases between. Germline V gives CDR1 MNHNS, CDR2 SASEGT. In DNA form, the CDR3 reads TGTGCCAGCAGTGAAGGAGTATTCGGCTCCTATAATTCACCCCTCCACTTT. It encodes CASSEGVFGSYNSPLHF.